This TCR beta chain was profiled in a study of Graves' ophthalmopathy and Graves' hyperthyroidism. Amplified material comprised TCR beta CDR3 regions derived from RNA transcripts. The authors performed first-round RT-PCR with HTBI primers and then a second-round multiplex PCR. TCRdb used MiXCR to reprocess the multiplex PCR reads, holding one entry per CDR3 protein. The table has 450,000 to 600,000 distinct CDR3 sequences, 35% to 45% seen once; the top ten hold 4% to 5%. Whole-study results and caveats: Progression of ophthalmopathy was predicted by the model with about 68% sensitivity and about 72% specificity. Blood also carried most expanded thyroid clonotypes exceeding 0.001 frequency.

Germline CDR1 DFQATT, CDR2 SNEGSKA (reference sequence). The CDR3 runs 13 residues. The V and J ends lost 3 bases and 3 bases respectively, with 11 bases between them. This clonotype occurred many times. Its specificity is unknown. Exclusion applied to patients with other autoimmune diseases, uncontrolled infections, pregnancy or lactation. The diagnosis combined clinical symptoms, thyroxine, TRAb, thyroid ultrasound and orbital computed tomography scans. The J gene is TRBJ1-1, the V gene TRBV20-1; D is perhaps TRBD1 (5 bases). Specimen: peripheral blood or thyroid tissue (not recorded which). The receptor was isolated from an adult man with Graves' hyperthyroidism. CDR3 bases: TGCAGTGCTAGTTGGGGCAGGGACACTGAAGCTTTCTTT. The encoded protein is CSASWGRDTEAFF.